This TCR beta chain was observed in a study of blood T cell repertoires in COVID-19. Whole-study context: T cells, B-cell-depleted T cells, or PBMCs provided the cDNA or gDNA that served as material.

Authors' processing steps: Nucleated cell counts were estimated from reference gene primer amplification. TCRdb's copy holds only in-frame clones and misses some; the assay was immunoSEQ multiplex PCR. The DNA gave D and trimming, while V, J and clone size come from that table. The sample has about 200,000 clones, roughly 82% seen once. Trimming removed 4 bases at V and 1 base at J, with 14 bases between. From germline, CDR1 is MNHNS and CDR2 SASEGT. The CDR3 contains 16 residues. Across about 22 US areas, participants ranged in age from about 18 to 100 years. The sequencing input was PBMCs or T cells enriched from blood (not recorded which). This receptor was taken from a man aged 35 to 55 who had recovered from COVID-19. The V call is TRBV6-1, the J call TRBJ1-3; D is uncertain. The CDR3 region is CASSGLQASSGNTIYF. The CDR3 nucleotides are TGTGCCAGCAGTGGGCTACAAGCGAGTTCTGGAAACACCATATATTTT.